The following is a T cell receptor beta chain sequence with its context. The data are from a study of shared clonotypes between healthy human individuals. Germline V gives CDR1 LNHDA, CDR2 SQIVND (reference sequence). V was shortened by 1 base and J by 7 bases, with 11 bases between the two germline ends. This CDR3 region has 14 residues. Sequencing was performed with immunoSEQ multiplex PCR; in TCRdb, only in-frame clones are kept and a portion is missing. The table has a few hundred thousand clones, around 67% seen once. The specimen sequenced was memory CD4+ T cells sorted from blood. The subset is: CD45RA-negative fraction. The TCR sequence derives from a man aged 25-40 years in good health. The rearrangement joins TRBV19 to TRBJ1-5; TRBD1 is a possible D gene (5 bases). The CDR3 sequence is CASSIGWGRQPQHF. The CDR3 DNA reads TGTGCCAGTAGTATAGGGTGGGGCAGGCAGCCCCAGCATTTT.